This TCR beta chain comes out of a study of CD8+CD57+ T cells in acquired aplastic anemia. Findings and caveats of the study: Under 35 was the count of CD8+ CDR3 sequences that patients shared with controls.

CDR1 and CDR2 (germline): DFQATT, SNEGSKA (reference sequence). The J segment lost 8 bases and the V segment lost 5 bases, leaving 9 bases of the junction unmatched. The CDR3 has 15 amino acids. Genomic DNA was employed as the template in profiling TCR beta VDJ and CDR3. TCRdb passed the reads through MiXCR, listing each CDR3 protein once. The sample comprises roughly 150,000 distinct CDR3 sequences, under 55% of which are singletons, and about 2.6% rests with the top ten. Whoever was chosen for sequencing had shown CD8+CD57+ cell expansion by flow cytometry. Notes on this clonotype: Its cognate antigen is unknown.

The source is a human donor with aplastic anemia. Material for sequencing was sorted CD4+, CD8+, or CD8+CD57+ T cells (not recorded which) from PBMCs. This chain connects TRBV20-1 to TRBJ1-6; 10 nucleotides align to TRBD1. The CDR3 sequence is CSAPHAGTGDSPLHF. The CDR3 nucleotides read TGCAGTGCTCCTCATGCCGGGACAGGGGATTCACCCCTCCACTTT.